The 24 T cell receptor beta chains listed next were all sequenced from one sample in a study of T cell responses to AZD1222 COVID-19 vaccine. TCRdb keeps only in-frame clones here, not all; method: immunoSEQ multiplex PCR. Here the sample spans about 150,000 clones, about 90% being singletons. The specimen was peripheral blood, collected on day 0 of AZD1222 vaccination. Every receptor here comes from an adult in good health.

This CDR3 reads CASSYGDVRTEAFF. DNA of the CDR3: TGTGCCAGCAGTTACGGGGACGTCAGGACTGAAGCTTTCTTT. J is TRBJ1-1 and V is TRBV25-1; tentatively, D is TRBD1 (5 bases). The germline V gene has CDR1 MGHDK and CDR2 SYGVNS. Trimming pared 5 bases from V and 5 bases from J, leaving 15 bases between. This CDR3 is 14 amino acids long.

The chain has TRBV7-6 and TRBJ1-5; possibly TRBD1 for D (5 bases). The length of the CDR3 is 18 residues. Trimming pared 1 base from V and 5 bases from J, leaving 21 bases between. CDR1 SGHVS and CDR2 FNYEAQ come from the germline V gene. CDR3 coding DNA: TGTGCCAGCAGCTTAGAGGGACCTCCCCGGGGAATCTATCAGCCCCAGCATTTT. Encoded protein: CASSLEGPPRGIYQPQHF.

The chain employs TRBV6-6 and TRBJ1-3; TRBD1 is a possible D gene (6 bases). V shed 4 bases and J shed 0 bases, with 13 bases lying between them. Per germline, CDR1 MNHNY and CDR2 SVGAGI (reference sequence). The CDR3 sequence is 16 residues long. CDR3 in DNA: TGTGCCAGCAGTTCCCTAGGGGGGTCCTCTGGAAACACCATATATTTT. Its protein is CASSSLGGSSGNTIYF.

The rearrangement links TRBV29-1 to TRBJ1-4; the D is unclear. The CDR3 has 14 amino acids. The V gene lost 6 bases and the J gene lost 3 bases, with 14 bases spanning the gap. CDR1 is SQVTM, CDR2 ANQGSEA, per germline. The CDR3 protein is CSVRLAYSNEKLFF. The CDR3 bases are TGCAGCGTCCGCCTAGCATACTCTAATGAAAAACTGTTTTTT.

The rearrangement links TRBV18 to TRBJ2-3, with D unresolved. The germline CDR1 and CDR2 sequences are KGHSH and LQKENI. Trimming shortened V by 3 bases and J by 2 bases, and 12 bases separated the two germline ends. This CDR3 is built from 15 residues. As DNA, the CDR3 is TGTGCCAGCTCACCCCTACCAAGTAACACAGATACGCAGTATTTT. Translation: CASSPLPSNTDTQYF.

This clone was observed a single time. The CDR3 protein is CASSPLGRQGAMNTEAFF. Written as DNA, the CDR3 is TGTGCCAGCAGCCCCTTGGGGAGACAGGGGGCGATGAACACTGAAGCTTTCTTT. The chain employs TRBV7-3 and TRBJ1-1, with 10 bases fitting TRBD1. In germline, CDR1 is SGHTA, CDR2 FQGTGA. V lost 5 bases to trimming and J lost 0 bases; unmatched junction nucleotides: 12. The CDR3 has 18 residues. The full variable domain, with the rest looked up from reference TRBV7-3 and TRBJ1-1, is GAGVSQTPSNKVTEKGKYVELRCDPISGHTALYWYRQSLGQGPEFLIYFQGTGAADDSGLPNDRFFAVRPEGSVSTLKIQRTERGDSAVYLCASSPLGRQGAMNTEAFFGQGTRLTVV.

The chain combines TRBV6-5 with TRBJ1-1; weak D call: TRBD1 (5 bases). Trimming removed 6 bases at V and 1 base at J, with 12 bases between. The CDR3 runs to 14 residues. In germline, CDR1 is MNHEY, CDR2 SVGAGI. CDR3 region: CASRTEGGNTEAFF. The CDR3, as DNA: TGTGCCAGCAGGACAGAGGGAGGGAACACTGAAGCTTTCTTT.

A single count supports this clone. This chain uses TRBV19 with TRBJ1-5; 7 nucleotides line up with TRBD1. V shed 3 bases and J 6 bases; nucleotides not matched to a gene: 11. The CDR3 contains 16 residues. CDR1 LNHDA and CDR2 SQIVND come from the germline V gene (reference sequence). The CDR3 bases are TGTGCCAGTAGTATGGAGACAGGGATCCTCGTTCAGCCCCAGCATTTT. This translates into CASSMETGILVQPQHF.

CDR3 sequence reads: CASSPGTARNTIYF. Here the CDR3 DNA reads TGTGCCAGCAGCCCTGGGACAGCCAGAAACACCATATATTTT. This sequence joins TRBV7-8 and TRBJ1-3; 7 bases are a match to TRBD1. CDR1 SGHVS and CDR2 FQNEAQ come from the germline V gene. This CDR3 is 14 amino acids long. V was pared by 5 bases and J by 5 bases, with 6 bases of the junction left unmatched.

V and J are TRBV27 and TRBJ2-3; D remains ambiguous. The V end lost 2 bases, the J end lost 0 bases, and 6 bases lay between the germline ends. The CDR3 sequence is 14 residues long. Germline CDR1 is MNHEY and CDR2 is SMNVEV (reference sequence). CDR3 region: CASSLVRSTDTQYF. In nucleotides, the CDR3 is TGTGCCAGCAGTTTAGTCCGTAGCACAGATACGCAGTATTTT.

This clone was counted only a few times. This CDR3 reads CASSYGSGSDEQYF. The CDR3 bases are TGTGCCAGCAGTTACGGTAGCGGGAGCGACGAGCAGTACTTC. This sequence joins TRBV6-2 or TRBV6-3 and TRBJ2-7; 9 bases line up with TRBD2. The length of the CDR3 is 14 residues. The germline V gene encodes CDR1 MNHEY and CDR2 SVGEGT. Losses at the gene ends were 2 bases for V and 5 bases for J; bases not matched to a gene: 4.

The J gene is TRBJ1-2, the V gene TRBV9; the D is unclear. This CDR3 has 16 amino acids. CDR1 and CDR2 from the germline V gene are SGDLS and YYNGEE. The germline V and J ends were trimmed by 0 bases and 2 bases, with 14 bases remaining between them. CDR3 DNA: TGTGCCAGCAGCGTAGGGGTGGTAGGGTCAAACTATGGCTACACCTTC. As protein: CASSVGVVGSNYGYTF.

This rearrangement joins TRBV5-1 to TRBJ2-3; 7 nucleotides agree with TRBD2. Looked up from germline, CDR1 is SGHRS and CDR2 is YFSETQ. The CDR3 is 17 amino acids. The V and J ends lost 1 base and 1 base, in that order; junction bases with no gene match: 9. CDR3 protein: CASSLFLVAGGTDTQYF. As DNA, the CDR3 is TGCGCCAGCAGCTTGTTCCTGGTAGCGGGCGGCACAGATACGCAGTATTTT.

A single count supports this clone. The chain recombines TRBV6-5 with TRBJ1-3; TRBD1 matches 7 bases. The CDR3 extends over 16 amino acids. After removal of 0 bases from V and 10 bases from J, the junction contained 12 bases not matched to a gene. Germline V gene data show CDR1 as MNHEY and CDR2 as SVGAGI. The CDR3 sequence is CASSYSNRWTGRTIYF. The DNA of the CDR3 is TGTGCCAGCAGTTACTCGAACCGCTGGACAGGCCGGACCATATATTTT.

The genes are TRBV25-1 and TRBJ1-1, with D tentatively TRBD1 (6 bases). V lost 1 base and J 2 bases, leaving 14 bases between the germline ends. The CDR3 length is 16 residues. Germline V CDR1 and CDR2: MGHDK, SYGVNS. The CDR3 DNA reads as TGTGCCAGCAGTGAATTTAAGTCAGGGGTAAACACTGAAGCTTTCTTT. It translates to CASSEFKSGVNTEAFF.

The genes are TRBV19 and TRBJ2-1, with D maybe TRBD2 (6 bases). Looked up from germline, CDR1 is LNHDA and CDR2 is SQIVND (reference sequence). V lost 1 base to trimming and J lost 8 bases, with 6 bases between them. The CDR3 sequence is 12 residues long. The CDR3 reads CASSIGRDEQFF. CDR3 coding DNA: TGTGCCAGTAGTATAGGGAGGGATGAGCAGTTCTTC.

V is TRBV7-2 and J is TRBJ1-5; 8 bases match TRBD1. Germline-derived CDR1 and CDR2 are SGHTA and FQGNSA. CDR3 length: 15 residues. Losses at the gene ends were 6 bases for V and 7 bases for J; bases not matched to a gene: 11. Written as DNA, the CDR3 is TGTGCCAGCAGGCAAGACAGGGGATCAAGCCAGCCCCAGCATTTT. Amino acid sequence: CASRQDRGSSQPQHF. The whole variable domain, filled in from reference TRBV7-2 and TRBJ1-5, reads GAGVSQSPSNKVTEKGKDVELRCDPISGHTALYWYRQSLGQGLEFLIYFQGNSAPDKSGLPSDRFSAERTGGSVSTLTIQRTQQEDSAVYLCASRQDRGSSQPQHFGDGTRLSIL.

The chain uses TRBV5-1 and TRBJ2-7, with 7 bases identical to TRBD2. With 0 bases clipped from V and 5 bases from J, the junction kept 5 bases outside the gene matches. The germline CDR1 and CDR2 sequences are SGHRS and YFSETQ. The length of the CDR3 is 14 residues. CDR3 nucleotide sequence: TGCGCCAGCAGCTTGGGGGAGGGGTCCCACGAGCAGTACTTC. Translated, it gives CASSLGEGSHEQYF.

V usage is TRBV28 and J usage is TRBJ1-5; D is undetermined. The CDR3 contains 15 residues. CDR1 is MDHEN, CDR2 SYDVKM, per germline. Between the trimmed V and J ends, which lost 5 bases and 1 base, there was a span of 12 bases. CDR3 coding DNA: TGTGCCAGCAGTGTAAGCTGGGGAAGCAATCAGCCCCAGCATTTT. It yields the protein CASSVSWGSNQPQHF.

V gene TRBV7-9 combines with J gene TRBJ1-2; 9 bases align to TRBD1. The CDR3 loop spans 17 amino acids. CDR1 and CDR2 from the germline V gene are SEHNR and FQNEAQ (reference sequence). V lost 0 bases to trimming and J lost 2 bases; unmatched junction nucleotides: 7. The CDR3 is CASSLAITGGANYGYTF. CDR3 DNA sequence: TGTGCCAGCAGCTTAGCAATTACAGGGGGCGCAAACTATGGCTACACCTTC.

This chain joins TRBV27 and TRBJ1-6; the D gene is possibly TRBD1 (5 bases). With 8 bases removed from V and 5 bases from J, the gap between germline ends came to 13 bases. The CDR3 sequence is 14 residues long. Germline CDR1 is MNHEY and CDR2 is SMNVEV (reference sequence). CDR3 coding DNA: TGTGCCAGCGCGAAAGGGGCGAATAATTCACCCCTCCACTTT. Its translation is CASAKGANNSPLHF.

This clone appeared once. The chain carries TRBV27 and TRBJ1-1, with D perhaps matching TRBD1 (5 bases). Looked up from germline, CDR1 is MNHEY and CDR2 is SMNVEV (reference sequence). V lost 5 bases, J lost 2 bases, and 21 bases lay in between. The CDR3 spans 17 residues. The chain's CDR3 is CASSLGRPGQGNTEAFF. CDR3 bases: TGTGCCAGCAGTCTAGGGCGTCCGGGGCAGGGAAACACTGAAGCTTTCTTT.

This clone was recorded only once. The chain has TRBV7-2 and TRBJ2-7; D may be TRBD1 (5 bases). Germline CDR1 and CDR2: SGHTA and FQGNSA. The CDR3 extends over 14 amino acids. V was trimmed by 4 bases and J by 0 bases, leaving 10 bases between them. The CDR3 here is CASSSGQISYEQYF. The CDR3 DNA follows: TGTGCCAGCAGCTCCGGACAAATCTCCTACGAGCAGTACTTC.

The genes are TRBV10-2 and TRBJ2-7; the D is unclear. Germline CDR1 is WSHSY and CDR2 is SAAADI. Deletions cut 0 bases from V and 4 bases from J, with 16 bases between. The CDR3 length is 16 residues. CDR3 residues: CASSESSGPVGYEQYF. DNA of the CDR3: TGCGCCAGCAGTGAGTCATCAGGCCCTGTGGGTTACGAGCAGTACTTC.